The subject of this entry is one T cell receptor (beta chain). Repertoires were generated with immunoSEQ multiplex PCR, while TCRdb's copy carries only in-frame clones and drops some. The sample lists about 350,000 clones, roughly 90% occurring once. This sample stems from a study of blood T cell repertoires in COVID-19. J lost 2 bases, V lost 0 bases, and 13 bases had no gene match. The CDR3 has 18 amino acids. Germline values: CDR1 SGHRS, CDR2 YFSETQ. The V call is TRBV5-1, the J call TRBJ1-2; 7 positions match TRBD1. This receptor was obtained from a woman aged 55-75 years with COVID-19, enrolled during active disease. The sequencing input was peripheral blood. The CDR3 region is CASSLGTIGTALNYGYTF. CDR3 bases: TGCGCCAGCAGCTTGGGGACAATAGGGACAGCCTTAAACTATGGCTACACCTTC.